Each of the 18 T cell receptor beta chains below was sequenced from the same sample in a study of neurological immune-mediated disorders (dated by TCRdb to between 2018 and 2021). Library construction relied on 5' RACE. For sequencing, an Illumina HiSeq 2500 was employed. In TCRdb, the public reads were trimmed at Q25 with fastp and aligned with MiXCR, with productive beta chains retained. Duplicate CDR3 protein sequences are folded into a single record with the most common DNA and genes. Counted in this sample were tens of thousands of distinct CDR3 sequences; about 4% of them appeared once. 2.2% of the sample comes from the top ten. Input material: PBMCs. The receptors were gathered from a woman between 50 and 59 years old with multiple sclerosis.

This clonotype was counted ten times or more. V usage is TRBV20-1 and J usage is TRBJ1-4; D gene uncertain. This CDR3 contains 15 residues. The germline CDR1 and CDR2 sequences are DFQATT and SNEGSKA (reference sequence). The V end lost 4 bases, the J end lost 0 bases, and 12 bases lay between the germline ends. CDR3 region: CSATRGFPTNEKLFF. The CDR3 DNA reads as TGCAGTGCTACCCGAGGGTTTCCAACTAATGAAAAACTGTTTTTT.

Worth noting for this clonotype: A much larger clone sits a single nucleotide away, making a read error possible. V usage is TRBV27 and J usage is TRBJ1-4; TRBD1 matches 7 bases. CDR3 length equals 15 residues. V lost 5 bases and J lost 4; bases outside the gene matches: 7. Germline V CDR1 and CDR2: MNHEY, SMNVEV (reference sequence). DNA for the CDR3: TGTGCCAGCAGTCTAACGGGACAGAATAATGAAAAACTGTTTTTT. This encodes CASSLTGQNNEKLFF.

This clonotype came up many times. V and J are TRBV27 and TRBJ2-5, with D perhaps assigned TRBD1 or TRBD2 (5 bases each). This CDR3 has 15 residues. CDR1 is MNHEY and CDR2 is SMNVEV in the germline V gene (reference sequence). Trimming stripped 8 bases from V and 2 bases from J, with 18 bases between. The CDR3 loop reads CASRRDGWNQETQYF. The DNA for the CDR3 is TGTGCCAGCCGAAGGGACGGGTGGAATCAAGAGACCCAGTACTTC.

This clonotype was observed at least ten times. The chain couples TRBV4-3 to TRBJ2-3; tentatively, D is TRBD2 (6 bases). CDR1 is LGHNA and CDR2 is YSLEER in the germline V gene. The CDR3 sequence is 15 residues long. V was cut by 0 bases and J by 7 bases, with 14 bases left in between. CDR3 sequence reads: CASSQERGTPYTQYF. The CDR3 coding sequence is TGCGCCAGCAGCCAAGAACGTGGGACTCCCTATACGCAGTATTTT.

This clonotype has ten or more counts. The chain couples TRBV12-3 or TRBV12-4 to TRBJ2-3; possibly TRBD1 for D (7 bases). The CDR3 contains 17 residues. The V and J ends lost 5 bases and 0 bases respectively, with 18 bases between them. CDR3 residues: CASSPFTTGTSTDTQYF. The CDR3, as DNA: TGTGCCAGCAGTCCCTTTACGACAGGGACTAGCACAGATACGCAGTATTTT.

The CDR3 region is CASSLALAGSTEAFF. The CDR3 DNA reads TGTGCCAGCAGTTTAGCGCTCGCGGGGAGCACTGAAGCTTTCTTT. The chain recombines TRBV12-3 or TRBV12-4 with TRBJ1-1; unclear D gene. This CDR3 spans 15 amino acids. Trimming left V 0 bases short and J 4 bases short, with 12 bases between.

This clonotype was seen at least ten times. The V and J genes are TRBV29-1 and TRBJ2-3, with D hard to call. Per the germline V gene, CDR1 is SQVTM and CDR2 is ANQGSEA. The CDR3 runs to 14 residues. Trimming pared 3 bases from V and 1 base from J, leaving 11 bases between. CDR3: CSVDYPQGTDTQYF. Written as DNA, the CDR3 is TGCAGCGTTGACTACCCCCAGGGCACAGATACGCAGTATTTT.

This clonotype was seen a few times. This may be a read error, as it is one base from a much larger clone. The CDR3 nucleotides are TGCAGTGCTAGACCGGCTAGAGGCACAGATACGCAGTATTTT. Encoded protein: CSARPARGTDTQYF. The chain carries TRBV20-1 and TRBJ2-3; no reliable D call. CDR1 and CDR2 from the germline V gene are DFQATT and SNEGSKA (reference sequence). This CDR3 is 14 amino acids long. V lost 2 bases and J 1 base, leaving 10 bases between the germline ends.

This clonotype was counted a few times. The chain has TRBV5-1 and TRBJ2-3; the match to TRBD2 covers 9 bases. Trimming cost V 0 bases and J 4 bases; bases outside gene matches: 18. CDR1 is SGHRS, CDR2 YFSETQ, per germline. The CDR3 covers 20 residues. The CDR3 region is CASSLAPTSGYPREADTQYF. The DNA of the CDR3 is TGCGCCAGCAGCTTGGCCCCTACTAGCGGGTACCCGAGAGAGGCAGATACGCAGTATTTT.

V usage is TRBV19 and J usage is TRBJ2-2, with a tentative D call TRBD2 (5 bases). The CDR3 is 15 residues long. CDR1 is LNHDA, CDR2 SQIVND, per germline (reference sequence). V was cut by 2 bases and J by 2 bases, with 9 bases left in between. CDR3 nucleotides: TGTGCCAGTAGTATATGGACTTTAAACACCGGGGAGCTGTTTTTT. Its protein product is CASSIWTLNTGELFF.

This clonotype was seen ten or more times. The chain recombines TRBV20-1 with TRBJ1-1, with D possibly matching TRBD1 (5 bases). The V end was cut by 3 bases, the J end by 2 bases, with 10 bases between. This CDR3 is 13 amino acids long. In germline, CDR1 is DFQATT, CDR2 SNEGSKA (reference sequence). DNA of the CDR3: TGCAGTGCTAGCCGACAGTCAAACACTGAAGCTTTCTTT. Translating gives CSASRQSNTEAFF.

This clonotype was seen repeatedly, ten times or more. The chain carries TRBV20-1 and TRBJ2-7; 10 bases align to TRBD1. J was trimmed by 3 bases and V by 3 bases; bases with no gene match: 5. CDR3 length: 14 amino acids. Germline V gene lookup returns CDR1 DFQATT and CDR2 SNEGSKA (reference sequence). CDR3 sequence reads: CSASRDRGSYEQYF. The CDR3 nucleotides read TGCAGTGCTAGCCGGGACAGGGGAAGCTACGAGCAGTACTTC.

This clonotype was recorded a few times. This chain connects TRBV2 to TRBJ2-7; D may be TRBD2 (5 bases). This CDR3 contains 15 residues. The germline V gene encodes CDR1 SNHLY and CDR2 FYNNEI. Trimming took off 6 bases at V and 0 bases at J, with 15 bases between the two ends. The CDR3 loop is CASSSIWERSYEQYF. The CDR3 nucleotides are TGTGCCAGCAGCTCCATCTGGGAGCGCTCCTACGAGCAGTACTTC.

This clonotype has at least ten counts. V is TRBV4-3 and J is TRBJ2-2; D is unresolved. The CDR3 spans 16 residues. V was trimmed by 3 bases and J by 0 bases, leaving 11 bases between them. Germline CDR1 LGHNA, CDR2 YSLEER. The CDR3 sequence is CASSHPKGANTGELFF. Here the CDR3 DNA reads TGCGCCAGCAGCCACCCGAAAGGCGCGAACACCGGGGAGCTGTTTTTT.

This clonotype was counted ten times or more. The chain employs TRBV15 and TRBJ1-2; D gene uncertain. The CDR3 runs 13 residues. The V gene's germline CDR1 is LNHNV and CDR2 YYDKDF (reference sequence). Trimming cost V 1 base and J 0 bases, with 3 bases left between them. This CDR3 is CATSRGSNYGYTF. For the CDR3, the DNA is TGTGCCACCAGCAGAGGATCTAACTATGGCTACACCTTC.

This clonotype was recorded many times. The junction and the germline gene differ at one end; a read error may be behind it. CDR3 bases: TGTGCCAGCAGTTTTGAACAGGGGCTGAATCAGCCCCAGAATTTT. This codes for CASSFEQGLNQPQNF. The chain joins TRBV2 to TRBJ1-5, with TRBD1 matching 7 bases. The CDR3 spans 15 residues. CDR1 is SNHLY, CDR2 FYNNEI, per germline.

This clonotype was recorded many times. A junction end diverges from the germline sequence, so it may reflect a read error. The rearrangement uses TRBV6-5 and TRBJ1-5; 9 bases map to TRBD1. Per the germline V gene, CDR1 is MNHEY and CDR2 is SVGAGI. The CDR3 loop spans 12 amino acids. The CDR3 nucleotides are TGTGCCAGCGGGGACAGGGATCAGCCCCAGAATTTT. Its protein product is CASGDRDQPQNF.

This clonotype was seen repeatedly, ten times or more. V usage is TRBV7-3 and J usage is TRBJ2-1; TRBD1 matches at 7 bases. The CDR3 totals 16 residues. From germline, CDR1 is SGHTA and CDR2 FQGTGA. The junction had 7 bases not matched to a gene; V was cut back by 3 bases and J by 2 bases. CDR3 region: CASSFGQALPYNEQFF. CDR3 in DNA: TGTGCCAGCAGCTTCGGACAGGCGCTCCCCTACAATGAGCAGTTCTTC. The entire variable domain, with the rest obtained from reference TRBV7-3 and TRBJ2-1, is as follows: GAGVSQTPSNKVTEKGKYVELRCDPISGHTALYWYRQSLGQGPEFLIYFQGTGAADDSGLPNDRFFAVRPEGSVSTLKIQRTERGDSAVYLCASSFGQALPYNEQFFGPGTRLTVL.